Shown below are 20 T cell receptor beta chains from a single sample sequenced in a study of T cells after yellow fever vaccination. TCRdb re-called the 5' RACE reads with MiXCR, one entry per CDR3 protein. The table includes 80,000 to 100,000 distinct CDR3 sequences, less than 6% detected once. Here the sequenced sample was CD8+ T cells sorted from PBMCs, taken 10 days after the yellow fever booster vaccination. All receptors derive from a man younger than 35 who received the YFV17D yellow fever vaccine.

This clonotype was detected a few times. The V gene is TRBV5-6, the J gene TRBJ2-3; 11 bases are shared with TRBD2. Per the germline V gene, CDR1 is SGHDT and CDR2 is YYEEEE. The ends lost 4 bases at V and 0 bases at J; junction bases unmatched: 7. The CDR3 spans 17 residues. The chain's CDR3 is CASSPGPSGGSTDTQYF. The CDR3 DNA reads TGTGCCAGCAGCCCGGGGCCTAGCGGGGGGAGCACAGATACGCAGTATTTT. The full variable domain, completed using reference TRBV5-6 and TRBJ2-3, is DAGVTQSPTHLIKTRGQQVTLRCSPKSGHDTVSWYQQALGQGPQFIFQYYEEEERQRGNFPDRFSGHQFPNYSSELNVNALLLGDSALYLCASSPGPSGGSTDTQYFGPGTRLTVL.

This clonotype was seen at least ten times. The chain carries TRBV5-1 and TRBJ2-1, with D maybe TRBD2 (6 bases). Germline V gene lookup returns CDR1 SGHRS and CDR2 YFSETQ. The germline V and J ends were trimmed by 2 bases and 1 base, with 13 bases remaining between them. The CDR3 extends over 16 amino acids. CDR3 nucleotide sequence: TGCGCCAGCAGCTTCTCCCGGGGGTTATCCTACAATGAGCAGTTCTTC. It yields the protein CASSFSRGLSYNEQFF.

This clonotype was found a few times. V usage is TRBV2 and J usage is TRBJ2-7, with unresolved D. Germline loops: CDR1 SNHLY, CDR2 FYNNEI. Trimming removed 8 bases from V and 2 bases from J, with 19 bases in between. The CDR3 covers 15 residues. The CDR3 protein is CASGEYLRNAYEQYF. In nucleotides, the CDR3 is TGTGCCAGCGGAGAATATTTAAGGAATGCCTACGAGCAGTACTTC.

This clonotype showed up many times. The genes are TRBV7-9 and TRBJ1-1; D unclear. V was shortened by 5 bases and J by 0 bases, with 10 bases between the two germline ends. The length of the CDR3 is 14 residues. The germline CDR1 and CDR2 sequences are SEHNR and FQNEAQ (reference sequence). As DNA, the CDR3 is TGTGCCAGCAGCCCCCGGCAGATGAACACTGAAGCTTTCTTT. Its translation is CASSPRQMNTEAFF.

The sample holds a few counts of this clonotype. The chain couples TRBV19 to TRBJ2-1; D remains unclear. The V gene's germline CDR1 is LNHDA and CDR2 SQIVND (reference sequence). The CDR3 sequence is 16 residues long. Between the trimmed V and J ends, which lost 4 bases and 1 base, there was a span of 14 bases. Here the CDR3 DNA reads TGTGCCAGTAGTAAAGAACTCAGGCGATCCTACAATGAGCAGTTCTTC. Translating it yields CASSKELRRSYNEQFF.

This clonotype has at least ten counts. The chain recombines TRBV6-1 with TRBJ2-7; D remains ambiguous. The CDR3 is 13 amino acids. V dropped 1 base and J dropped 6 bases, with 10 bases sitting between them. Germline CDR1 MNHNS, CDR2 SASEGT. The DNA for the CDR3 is TGTGCCAGCAGTGAAGGGGCAGTCCTCGAGCAGTACGTC. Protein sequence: CASSEGAVLEQYV.

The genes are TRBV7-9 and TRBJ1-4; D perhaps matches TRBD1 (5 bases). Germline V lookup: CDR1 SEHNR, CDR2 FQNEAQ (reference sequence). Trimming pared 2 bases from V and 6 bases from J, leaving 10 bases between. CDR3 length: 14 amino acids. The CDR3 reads CASSLIGADEKLFF. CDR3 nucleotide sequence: TGTGCCAGCAGCTTAATAGGGGCAGATGAAAAACTGTTTTTT.

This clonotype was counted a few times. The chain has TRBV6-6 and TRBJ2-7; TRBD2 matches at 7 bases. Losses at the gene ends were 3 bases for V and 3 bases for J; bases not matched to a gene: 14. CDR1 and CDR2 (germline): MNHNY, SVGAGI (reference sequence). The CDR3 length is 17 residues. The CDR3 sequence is CASSYPLEYGLVYEQYF. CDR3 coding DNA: TGTGCCAGCAGTTATCCCCTAGAATATGGACTAGTCTACGAGCAGTACTTC.

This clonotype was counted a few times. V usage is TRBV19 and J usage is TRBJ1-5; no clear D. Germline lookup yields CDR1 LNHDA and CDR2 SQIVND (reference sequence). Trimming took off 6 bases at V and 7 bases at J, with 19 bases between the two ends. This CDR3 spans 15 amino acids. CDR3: CASSRGTAGCQPQHF. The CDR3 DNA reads TGTGCCAGTAGCCGGGGTACCGCGGGATGCCAGCCCCAGCATTTT. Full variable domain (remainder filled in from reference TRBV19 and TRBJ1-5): DGGITQSPKYLFRKEGQNVTLSCEQNLNHDAMYWYRQDPGQGLRLIYYSQIVNDFQKGDIAEGYSVSREKKESFPLTVTSAQKNPTAFYLCASSRGTAGCQPQHFGDGTRLSIL.

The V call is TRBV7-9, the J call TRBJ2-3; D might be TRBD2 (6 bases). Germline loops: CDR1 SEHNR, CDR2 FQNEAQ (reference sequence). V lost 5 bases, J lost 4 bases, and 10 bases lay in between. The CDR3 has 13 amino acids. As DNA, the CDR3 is TGTGCCAGCAGCCCACGACTAGCAGATACGCAGTATTTT. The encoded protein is CASSPRLADTQYF.

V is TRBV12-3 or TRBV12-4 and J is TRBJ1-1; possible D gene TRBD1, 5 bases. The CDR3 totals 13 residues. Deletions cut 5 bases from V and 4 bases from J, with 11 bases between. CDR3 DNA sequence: TGTGCCAGCAGTCGTACGGGGGGCACTGAAGCTTTCTTT. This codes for CASSRTGGTEAFF.

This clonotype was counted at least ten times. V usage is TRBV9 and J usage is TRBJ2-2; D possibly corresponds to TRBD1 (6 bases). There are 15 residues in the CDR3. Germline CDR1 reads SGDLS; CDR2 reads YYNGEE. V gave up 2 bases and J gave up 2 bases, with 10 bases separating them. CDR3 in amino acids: CASSVETGNTGELFF. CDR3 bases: TGTGCCAGCAGCGTTGAGACAGGCAACACCGGGGAGCTGTTTTTT.

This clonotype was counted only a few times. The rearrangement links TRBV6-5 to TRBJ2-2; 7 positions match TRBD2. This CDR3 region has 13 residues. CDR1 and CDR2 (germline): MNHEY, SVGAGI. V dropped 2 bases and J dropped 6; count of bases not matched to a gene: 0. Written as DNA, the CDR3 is TGTGCCAGCAGTTACGGGGGGGCCGGGGAGCTGTTTTTT. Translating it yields CASSYGGAGELFF.

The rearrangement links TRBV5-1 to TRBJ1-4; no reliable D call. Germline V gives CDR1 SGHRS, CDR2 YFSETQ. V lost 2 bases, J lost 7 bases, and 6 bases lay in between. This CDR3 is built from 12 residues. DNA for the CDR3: TGCGCCAGCAGCTTCTTTGGTGAAAAACTGTTTTTT. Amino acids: CASSFFGEKLFF.

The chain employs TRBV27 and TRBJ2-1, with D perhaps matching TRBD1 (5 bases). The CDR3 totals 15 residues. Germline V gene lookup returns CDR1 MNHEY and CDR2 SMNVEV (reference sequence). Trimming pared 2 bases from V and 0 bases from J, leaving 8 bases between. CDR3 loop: CASSLGANSYNEQFF. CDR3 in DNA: TGTGCCAGCAGTTTAGGGGCAAACTCCTACAATGAGCAGTTCTTC.

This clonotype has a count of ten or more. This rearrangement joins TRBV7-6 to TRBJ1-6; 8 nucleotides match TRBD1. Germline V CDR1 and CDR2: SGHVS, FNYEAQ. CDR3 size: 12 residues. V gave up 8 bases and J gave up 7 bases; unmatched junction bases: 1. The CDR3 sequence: CASGTGNSPLHF. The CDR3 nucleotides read TGTGCCAGCGGGACAGGAAATTCACCCCTCCACTTT.

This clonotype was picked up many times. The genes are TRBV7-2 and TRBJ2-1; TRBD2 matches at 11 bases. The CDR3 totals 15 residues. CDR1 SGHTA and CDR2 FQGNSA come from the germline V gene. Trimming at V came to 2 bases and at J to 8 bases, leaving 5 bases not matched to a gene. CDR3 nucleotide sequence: TGTGCCAGCAGCTTAACGCTAGCGGGGGGACATGAGCAGTTCTTC. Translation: CASSLTLAGGHEQFF.

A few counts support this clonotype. The CDR3 here is CASSSDRSYNEQFF. The CDR3 bases are TGTGCCAGCAGTTCGGACAGATCCTACAATGAGCAGTTCTTC. J is TRBJ2-1 and V is TRBV12-3 or TRBV12-4, with a tentative D call TRBD1 (6 bases). V gave up 4 bases and J gave up 1 base, with 8 bases separating them. The CDR3 extends over 14 amino acids.

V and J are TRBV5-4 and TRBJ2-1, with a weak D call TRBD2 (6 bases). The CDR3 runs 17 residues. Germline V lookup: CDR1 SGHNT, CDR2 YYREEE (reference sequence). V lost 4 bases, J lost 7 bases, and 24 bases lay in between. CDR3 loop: CASSKTPGLGPENEQFF. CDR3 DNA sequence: TGTGCCAGCAGCAAAACCCCGGGACTGGGGCCAGAGAATGAGCAGTTCTTC. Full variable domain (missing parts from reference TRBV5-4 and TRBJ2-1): ETGVTQSPTHLIKTRGQQVTLRCSSQSGHNTVSWYQQALGQGPQFIFQYYREEENGRGNFPPRFSGLQFPNYSSELNVNALELDDSALYLCASSKTPGLGPENEQFFGPGTRLTVL.

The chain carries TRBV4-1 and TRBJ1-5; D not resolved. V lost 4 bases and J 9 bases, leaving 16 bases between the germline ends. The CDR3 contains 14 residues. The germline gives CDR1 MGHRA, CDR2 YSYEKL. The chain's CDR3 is CASSPSASELPQHF. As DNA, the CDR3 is TGCGCCAGCAGCCCCTCAGCATCTGAGCTGCCCCAGCATTTT.